This T cell receptor (beta chain) was retrieved from a study of blood T cell repertoires in COVID-19. The V gene lost 3 bases and the J gene lost 0 bases, with 14 bases spanning the gap. CDR1 is DFQATT, CDR2 SNEGSKA, per germline (reference sequence). CDR3 size: 15 residues. Some clones are missing from TCRdb's copy, which holds only in-frame ones; the method was immunoSEQ multiplex PCR. The data contain about 160,000 clones, about 93% of them seen just once; the ten biggest clones take up over 3.5%. This rearrangement joins TRBV20-1 to TRBJ2-5; D is possibly TRBD1 (6 bases). The sequence came from a woman in her fifties or sixties with acute or convalescent COVID-19. The sample consisted of peripheral blood. In DNA form, the CDR3 reads TGCAGTGCTAGTGTGTGGGACAAATACCAAGAGACCCAGTACTTC. Protein: CSASVWDKYQETQYF.